These 21 T cell receptor beta chains came from one sample sequenced in a study of monozygotic twins with cystic fibrosis. Here immunoSEQ multiplex PCR was the method, and the copy in TCRdb shows in-frame clones only, minus some. This table holds some 21,000 clones, about 90% found once. The sequenced sample consisted of blood. These receptors all stem from a girl aged 2 to 10 with cystic fibrosis.

The gene calls are TRBV18 and TRBJ1-6; D uncertain. The germline gives CDR1 KGHSH, CDR2 LQKENI. CDR3 length: 19 amino acids. Trimming stripped 1 base from V and 10 bases from J, with 26 bases between. CDR3 sequence reads: CASSPRASPVPEYGSPLHF. Here the CDR3 DNA reads TGTGCCAGCTCACCACGAGCGTCTCCGGTACCCGAGTATGGGTCACCCCTCCACTTT.

The chain combines TRBV6-5 with TRBJ1-6, with 9 bases lining up with TRBD1. The CDR3 is made up of 13 amino acids. The trim removed 6 bases at V and 14 bases at J, leaving 8 bases unmatched. CDR1 and CDR2 from the germline V gene are MNHEY and SVGAGI. Here the CDR3 DNA reads TGTGCCAGCAGAACTTCAAGGACAGGGGCCCTCCACTTT. Translating gives CASRTSRTGALHF.

The J gene is TRBJ2-7, the V gene TRBV5-4; 7 bases line up with TRBD2. Germline trimming cut 4 bases from V and 3 bases from J; bases unmatched to any gene: 7. The CDR3 contains 14 residues. The germline gives CDR1 SGHNT, CDR2 YYREEE (reference sequence). The CDR3 nucleotides are TGTGCCAGCAGCCCTGGACTAGTCGGCTACGAGCAGTACTTC. Translated, it gives CASSPGLVGYEQYF. Drawing the rest from reference TRBV5-4 and TRBJ2-7, the complete variable domain is ETGVTQSPTHLIKTRGQQVTLRCSSQSGHNTVSWYQQALGQGPQFIFQYYREEENGRGNFPPRFSGLQFPNYSSELNVNALELDDSALYLCASSPGLVGYEQYFGPGTRLTVT.

The table lists this clone with a few counts. The genes are TRBV7-9 and TRBJ1-1; D is undetermined. The CDR3 runs 12 residues. Germline V CDR1 and CDR2: SEHNR, FQNEAQ (reference sequence). V lost 5 bases, J lost 4 bases, and 8 bases lay in between. CDR3 amino acids: CASSPPVTEAFF. The CDR3 region has the DNA TGTGCCAGCAGCCCCCCGGTCACTGAAGCTTTCTTT.

The chain has TRBV30 and TRBJ1-2, with 8 bases fitting TRBD1. Germline V gene sequence: CDR1 GTSNPN, CDR2 SVGIG (reference sequence). The CDR3 spans 18 residues. The junction had 23 bases not matched to a gene; V was cut back by 8 bases and J by 3 bases. CDR3 nucleotides: TGTGCCGGAACAAGGGTCCTCGGACAGGGCCCCTGGGACTATGGCTACACCTTC. This sequence encodes CAGTRVLGQGPWDYGYTF. Full variable domain (rest looked up from reference TRBV30 and TRBJ1-2): SQTIHQWPATLVQPVGSPLSLECTVEGTSNPNLYWYRQAAGRGLQLLFYSVGIGQISSEVPQNLSASRPQDRQFILSSKKLLLSDSGFYLCAGTRVLGQGPWDYGYTFGSGTRLTVV.

The chain employs TRBV6-1 and TRBJ1-6; D is possibly TRBD1 (5 bases). Trimming removed 5 bases at V and 8 bases at J, with 13 bases between. CDR1 and CDR2 (germline): MNHNS, SASEGT. CDR3 size: 14 residues. The CDR3 reads CASSITGPYSPLHF. Written as DNA, the CDR3 is TGTGCCAGCAGTATTACAGGTCCCTATTCACCCCTCCACTTT.

This clone showed up just once. The rearrangement joins TRBV7-2 to TRBJ1-1; D remains ambiguous. The CDR3 is 12 residues long. Between the trimmed V and J ends, which lost 5 bases and 5 bases, there was a span of 9 bases. The germline CDR1 and CDR2 sequences are SGHTA and FQGNSA. Here the CDR3 DNA reads TGTGCCAGCAGCATGTGGGAAACTGAAGCTTTCTTT. Its protein product is CASSMWETEAFF. Variable domain in full (rest from reference TRBV7-2 and TRBJ1-1): GAGVSQSPSNKVTEKGKDVELRCDPISGHTALYWYRQSLGQGLEFLIYFQGNSAPDKSGLPSDRFSAERTGGSVSTLTIQRTQQEDSAVYLCASSMWETEAFFGQGTRLTVV.

The chain employs TRBV5-6 and TRBJ2-1, with a tentative D call TRBD2 (6 bases). V shed 0 bases and J shed 3 bases, with 16 bases lying between them. This CDR3 spans 17 amino acids. The germline CDR1 and CDR2 sequences are SGHDT and YYEEEE. The CDR3, as DNA: TGTGCCAGCAGCTTGGTCTACCTAACGGGAGACTACAATGAGCAGTTCTTC. Its translation is CASSLVYLTGDYNEQFF.

This chain links TRBV29-1 with TRBJ2-5; TRBD1 or TRBD2 may be the D gene (5 bases each). Per germline, CDR1 SQVTM and CDR2 ANQGSEA. Deletions cut 5 bases from V and 4 bases from J, with 17 bases between. The CDR3 loop spans 14 amino acids. This CDR3 is CSVFLGVSRETQYF. The CDR3 coding sequence is TGCAGCGTTTTTCTGGGGGTCTCAAGAGAGACCCAGTACTTC.

J is TRBJ2-7 and V is TRBV6-1; the match to TRBD2 covers 9 bases. The CDR3 loop spans 15 amino acids. Germline V gene sequence: CDR1 MNHNS, CDR2 SASEGT. The J segment lost 2 bases and the V segment lost 4 bases, leaving 6 bases of the junction unmatched. The CDR3 protein is CASSGLAGKTYEQYF. Here the CDR3 DNA reads TGTGCCAGCAGTGGGCTAGCGGGAAAGACCTACGAGCAGTACTTC.

The chain couples TRBV30 to TRBJ1-3, with D perhaps matching TRBD1 (5 bases). The V gene lost 2 bases and the J gene lost 4 bases, with 12 bases spanning the gap. Per germline, CDR1 GTSNPN and CDR2 SVGIG (reference sequence). The CDR3 length is 14 residues. The CDR3 here is CAWSSRGSGNTIYF. Written as DNA, the CDR3 is TGTGCCTGGAGTTCGAGGGGATCGGGAAACACCATATATTTT.

This clone came up a few times. This chain joins TRBV9 and TRBJ2-2; D ambiguous. Germline CDR1 reads SGDLS; CDR2 reads YYNGEE. This CDR3 is built from 14 residues. Trimming cost V 2 bases and J 1 base, with 6 bases left between them. In nucleotides, the CDR3 is TGTGCCAGCAGCGTTTACGGGAACACCGGGGAGCTGTTTTTT. Amino acid sequence: CASSVYGNTGELFF.

The rearrangement joins TRBV11-1 to TRBJ2-5; tentative D call: TRBD2 (5 bases). V lost 1 base and J 4 bases, leaving 16 bases between the germline ends. Germline V lookup: CDR1 SGHAT, CDR2 FQDESV (reference sequence). The CDR3 contains 16 residues. The CDR3 coding sequence is TGTGCCAGCAGCTTAGGGCCCGGGATTCTCGGAGAGACCCAGTACTTC. Translation: CASSLGPGILGETQYF. The variable domain in full, completed from reference TRBV11-1 and TRBJ2-5, reads EAEVAQSPRYKITEKSQAVAFWCDPISGHATLYWYRQILGQGPELLVQFQDESVVDDSQLPKDRFSAERLKGVDSTLKIQPAELGDSAMYLCASSLGPGILGETQYFGPGTRLLVL.

This clone has just one count. The J gene is TRBJ2-5, the V gene TRBV5-1, with D possibly TRBD1 on 5 matching bases. Germline-derived CDR1 and CDR2 are SGHRS and YFSETQ. This CDR3 has 15 residues. V dropped 4 bases and J dropped 5 bases, with 18 bases sitting between them. This CDR3 reads CASSGASFAGETQYF. The CDR3 bases are TGCGCCAGCAGCGGGGCCTCATTCGCCGGTGAGACCCAGTACTTC.

The J gene is TRBJ2-3, the V gene TRBV4-2; D is ambiguous. Germline loops: CDR1 LGHNA, CDR2 YNFKEQ. The CDR3 sequence is 18 residues long. V was shortened by 0 bases and J by 2 bases, with 18 bases between the two germline ends. The DNA of the CDR3 is TGTGCCAGCAGCCAAGAAACGACCCACGGTCAGAACACAGATACGCAGTATTTT. Translating gives CASSQETTHGQNTDTQYF.

This chain links TRBV5-1 with TRBJ1-1; D is possibly TRBD1 (5 bases). The CDR3 consists of 14 residues. V was cut by 2 bases and J by 5 bases, with 13 bases left in between. CDR1 and CDR2 (germline): SGHRS, YFSETQ. CDR3 coding DNA: TGCGCCAGCAGCTTAAAAGGGTGGGGGACTGAAGCTTTCTTT. Amino acid sequence: CASSLKGWGTEAFF.

This chain uses TRBV4-1 with TRBJ2-3, with 8 bases identical to TRBD2. J lost 1 base, V lost 3 bases, and 12 bases had no gene match. Per germline, CDR1 MGHRA and CDR2 YSYEKL. This CDR3 region has 18 residues. CDR3: CASSQTTLSGSRTDTQYF. The CDR3 region has the DNA TGCGCCAGCAGCCAGACCACTTTGAGCGGGAGTCGCACAGATACGCAGTATTTT.

V gene TRBV30 combines with J gene TRBJ1-1; no firm D call. The V gene's germline CDR1 is GTSNPN and CDR2 SVGIG (reference sequence). This CDR3 comprises 11 residues. V lost 4 bases and J lost 11, with 14 bases in between. In DNA, the CDR3 is TGTGCCTGGATTAAGGTAGAGCGGGCTTTCTTT. Protein product: CAWIKVERAFF.

V usage is TRBV28 and J usage is TRBJ1-1; D is uncertain. V was clipped by 3 bases and J by 1 base, with 15 bases between them. This CDR3 region has 16 residues. Looked up from germline, CDR1 is MDHEN and CDR2 is SYDVKM. CDR3 in amino acids: CASSLGGRPGNTEAFF. CDR3 bases: TGTGCCAGCAGTTTGGGTGGTCGTCCAGGGAACACTGAAGCTTTCTTT.

The chain uses TRBV6-6 and TRBJ1-5; no clear D gene. The CDR3 is 13 amino acids. Trimming took 2 bases from V and 4 from J, leaving 6 bases between them. Germline loops: CDR1 MNHNY, CDR2 SVGAGI (reference sequence). The DNA for the CDR3 is TGTGCCAGCAGTTACGGGCGGAATCAGCCCCAGCATTTT. Its protein is CASSYGRNQPQHF.

The chain uses TRBV10-3 and TRBJ2-5; D is unresolved. CDR1 is ENHRY, CDR2 SYGVKD, per germline. The CDR3 consists of 14 residues. V lost 0 bases and J lost 4, with 9 bases in between. CDR3: CAISESTVVETQYF. CDR3 in DNA: TGTGCCATCAGTGAGTCGACTGTGGTAGAGACCCAGTACTTC.